A single sample gave rise to the 17 T cell receptor beta chains below, sequenced in a study of cytomegalovirus exposure and HLA in healthy donors. Sequencing was performed with immunoSEQ multiplex PCR; in TCRdb, only in-frame clones are kept and a portion is missing. The sample shows fewer than 150,000 clones, around 88% of them seen only once. Sequencing was performed on PBMCs. Receptors were obtained from a man younger than 35 in good health and CMV-seronegative.

This clone came up a few times. V is TRBV7-9 and J is TRBJ2-7, with D tentatively TRBD1 (5 bases). Germline V gene lookup returns CDR1 SEHNR and CDR2 FQNEAQ (reference sequence). The CDR3 covers 14 residues. V was shortened by 3 bases and J by 7 bases, with 16 bases between the two germline ends. CDR3 in DNA: TGTGCCAGCAGCTTTGGGTCCAGGGCTGGGGAGCAGTACTTC. It specifies CASSFGSRAGEQYF.

In this sample, this clone turned up once. This rearrangement joins TRBV4-1 to TRBJ2-1; D is perhaps TRBD2 (5 bases). The CDR3 loop spans 18 amino acids. Trimming removed 1 base at V and 0 bases at J, with 16 bases between. Germline assignment: CDR1 MGHRA and CDR2 YSYEKL. As DNA, the CDR3 is TGCGCCAGCAGCCAAGGGGTGAGACGGACTCTCTCCTACAATGAGCAGTTCTTC. As protein: CASSQGVRRTLSYNEQFF.

This chain joins TRBV5-6 and TRBJ2-7, with TRBD1 matching 8 bases. Per the germline V gene, CDR1 is SGHDT and CDR2 is YYEEEE. Unmatched junction bases numbered 4, after V lost 4 bases and J lost 1 base. The CDR3 has 14 amino acids. In DNA, the CDR3 is TGTGCCAGCAGCAGAGGACAGGGTTCCTACGAGCAGTACTTC. Translation gives CASSRGQGSYEQYF.

This clone was detected only once. The chain carries TRBV5-6 and TRBJ1-5, with 9 bases matching TRBD1. CDR1 is SGHDT, CDR2 YYEEEE, per germline. V lost 0 bases, J lost 2 bases, and 3 bases stayed unmatched. The CDR3 sequence is 16 residues long. This chain's CDR3 is CASSLGGQGGNQPQHF. Here the CDR3 DNA reads TGTGCCAGCAGCTTGGGGGGACAGGGAGGCAATCAGCCCCAGCATTTT.

The rearrangement joins TRBV28 to TRBJ1-5; 9 nucleotides match TRBD1. The V and J ends lost 6 bases and 5 bases, in that order; junction bases with no gene match: 11. The CDR3 spans 16 residues. CDR1 MDHEN and CDR2 SYDVKM come from the germline V gene. The CDR3 DNA follows: TGTGCCAGCAGACACGAGACAGGGGGTGTGGATCAGCCCCAGCATTTT. Translation gives CASRHETGGVDQPQHF.

This rearrangement joins TRBV7-7 to TRBJ2-3; D is possibly TRBD2 (6 bases). With 5 bases removed from V and 6 bases from J, the gap between germline ends came to 12 bases. There are 13 residues in the CDR3. Germline CDR1 and CDR2: SSHAT and FNYEAQ (reference sequence). The CDR3 loop is CASSPGRSDTQYF. The CDR3 DNA reads TGTGCCAGCAGCCCTGGGAGGAGTGATACGCAGTATTTT.

The chain joins TRBV7-2 to TRBJ2-7; D may be TRBD1 (6 bases). With 5 bases removed from V and 6 bases from J, the gap between germline ends came to 11 bases. Germline loops: CDR1 SGHTA, CDR2 FQGNSA. CDR3 length: 12 amino acids. The chain's CDR3 is CASSHLGGEQYF. CDR3 DNA sequence: TGTGCCAGCAGCCACTTAGGGGGCGAGCAGTACTTC.

This clone was detected once. The gene calls are TRBV29-1 and TRBJ1-1; TRBD1 is a possible D gene (5 bases). This CDR3 is built from 12 residues. Between the trimmed V and J ends, which lost 6 bases and 0 bases, there was a span of 8 bases. CDR1 is SQVTM, CDR2 ANQGSEA, per germline. The CDR3 here is CSVRVLNTEAFF. CDR3 nucleotides: TGCAGCGTCAGGGTCTTGAACACTGAAGCTTTCTTT.

This chain links TRBV27 with TRBJ2-1; D may be TRBD2 (5 bases). The CDR3 totals 15 residues. CDR1 and CDR2 from the germline V gene are MNHEY and SMNVEV (reference sequence). Trimming shortened V by 7 bases and J by 0 bases, and 13 bases separated the two germline ends. CDR3 in DNA: TGTGCCAGCAAAAAAGGTCGGGACTCCTACAATGAGCAGTTCTTC. Residues: CASKKGRDSYNEQFF.

The chain has TRBV6-1 and TRBJ2-1; 10 nucleotides agree with TRBD2. This CDR3 is 14 amino acids long. CDR1 MNHNS and CDR2 SASEGT come from the germline V gene. V was clipped by 8 bases and J by 6 bases; unmatched bases: 7. As DNA, the CDR3 is TGTGCCAGCGGTCAGCGGGGGGGGATCAATGAGCAGTTCTTC. It encodes CASGQRGGINEQFF.

The chain has TRBV27 and TRBJ1-4, with a weak D call TRBD1 (6 bases). The germline V gene encodes CDR1 MNHEY and CDR2 SMNVEV (reference sequence). Trimming pared 4 bases from V and 8 bases from J, leaving 14 bases between. The CDR3 is 14 residues long. CDR3 DNA sequence: TGTGCCAGCAGTTCAGACAGGTTTAGAGAAAAACTGTTTTTT. It is translated as CASSSDRFREKLFF.

The chain uses TRBV19 and TRBJ2-1, with a tentative D call TRBD2 (6 bases). Germline-derived CDR1 and CDR2 are LNHDA and SQIVND (reference sequence). This CDR3 has 15 residues. V shed 2 bases and J shed 2 bases, with 10 bases lying between them. The CDR3 DNA sequence: TGTGCCAGTAGTATAAACGCGGGGACCTACAATGAGCAGTTCTTC. Encoded protein: CASSINAGTYNEQFF.

The chain has TRBV4-1 and TRBJ2-7; the D gene is possibly TRBD1 (6 bases). Trimming removed 5 bases at V and 7 bases at J, with 18 bases between. This CDR3 has 14 residues. In germline, CDR1 is MGHRA, CDR2 YSYEKL. This CDR3 is CASSEGHLLGEQYF. The CDR3 DNA is TGCGCCAGCAGCGAGGGACACCTTCTTGGAGAGCAGTACTTC.

This clone showed up just once. The chain carries TRBV27 and TRBJ1-1; D remains ambiguous. V was shortened by 5 bases and J by 4 bases, with 11 bases between the two germline ends. CDR3 size: 13 residues. Germline lookup yields CDR1 MNHEY and CDR2 SMNVEV (reference sequence). Here the CDR3 reads CASSAYFGTEAFF. The CDR3 DNA reads TGTGCCAGCAGTGCTTATTTCGGCACTGAAGCTTTCTTT.

The chain uses TRBV27 and TRBJ2-2; possibly TRBD2 for D (6 bases). The CDR3 has 15 amino acids. V dropped 0 bases and J dropped 4 bases, with 9 bases sitting between them. The germline V gene has CDR1 MNHEY and CDR2 SMNVEV (reference sequence). In DNA form, the CDR3 reads TGTGCCAGCAGTTTATCGGTGGGGGGCACCGGGGAGCTGTTTTTT. It is translated as CASSLSVGGTGELFF.

This clone was observed a handful of times. The chain uses TRBV10-1 and TRBJ1-3; 7 bases match TRBD1. Germline-derived CDR1 and CDR2 are WNHNN and SYGVQD (reference sequence). Unmatched junction bases numbered 6, after V lost 6 bases and J lost 7 bases. The CDR3 is 13 residues long. CDR3 nucleotide sequence: TGCGCCAGCAGCCGGGACAGTCGGAACACCATATATTTT. Encoded protein: CASSRDSRNTIYF.

This sequence joins TRBV11-2 and TRBJ2-7, with TRBD2 identical over 9 bases. There are 16 residues in the CDR3. Losses at the gene ends were 5 bases for V and 2 bases for J; bases not matched to a gene: 10. Germline assignment: CDR1 SGHAT and CDR2 FQNNGV. CDR3 DNA: TGTGCCAGCAGCCCCCGGGCTAGCGGGATTCCCTACGAGCAGTACTTC. It encodes CASSPRASGIPYEQYF.